These T cell receptor beta chains were read from a single sample in a study of blood T cell repertoires in COVID-19. The assay was immunoSEQ multiplex PCR, and TCRdb's table has in-frame clones only and misses some. In the table there are more than 120,000 clones, approximately 88% of which are singletons. The sample consisted of peripheral blood. The receptors stem from a woman aged 50 to 60 with acute or convalescent COVID-19. Each CDR3 is given with its conserved first and last residue. The D gene is left open where the match is weak. Size is omitted from some rows. Given values are once, few, many or a class for expanded clones.

v_call	d_call	clone_size	j_call	cdr3_aa	cdr3_nt
TRBV5-4	.	.	TRBJ2-7	CAYQGGAPYEQYF	TGTGCCTACCAAGGGGGAGCCCCCTACGAGCAGTACTTC
TRBV19	TRBD2	once	TRBJ2-1	CASSIGGERGPGNEQFF	TGTGCCAGTAGTATAGGGGGCGAGCGGGGGCCGGGAAATGAGCAGTTCTTC
TRBV6-5	.	.	TRBJ2-2	CASSWQGSGTGELFF	TGTGCCAGCAGTTGGCAGGGGTCAGGGACCGGGGAGCTGTTTTTT
TRBV3-1/TRBV3-2	.	.	TRBJ2-2	CASSPNRDTGELFF	TGTGCCAGCAGCCCCAACAGGGACACCGGGGAGCTGTTTTTT
TRBV5-4	.	.	TRBJ1-3	CASSALQGSGNTIYF	TGTGCCAGCAGCGCGCTACAGGGCTCTGGAAACACCATATATTTT
TRBV3-1/TRBV3-2	TRBD1	.	TRBJ1-2	CASSLSQGAEGYTF	TGTGCCAGCAGCCTCAGCCAGGGGGCGGAAGGCTACACCTTC
TRBV6-5	.	once	TRBJ2-5	CASTQQAAQETQYF	TGTGCCAGCACCCAACAGGCAGCCCAAGAGACCCAGTACTTC
TRBV10-3	.	.	TRBJ1-1	CAISEYGSDEAFF	TGTGCCATCAGTGAGTATGGCAGCGATGAAGCTTTCTTT
TRBV19	TRBD1	.	TRBJ2-1	CASSIVGTGVNEQFF	TGTGCCAGTAGTATAGTAGGGACAGGGGTCAATGAGCAGTTCTTC
TRBV19	TRBD1	.	TRBJ2-5	CASSIQGVEETQYF	TGTGCCAGTAGTATTCAGGGGGTGGAAGAGACCCAGTACTTC
TRBV7-9	TRBD1	.	TRBJ1-1	CASSFGDRGTEAFF	TGTGCCAGCAGCTTTGGGGACAGGGGGACTGAAGCTTTCTTT
TRBV19	.	.	TRBJ2-3	CASRNSQGTDTQYF	TGTGCCAGTAGGAACTCCCAAGGCACAGATACGCAGTATTTT
TRBV7-2	.	.	TRBJ1-4	CASTPWEGNEKLFF	TGTGCCAGCACCCCGTGGGAGGGAAATGAAAAACTGTTTTTT
TRBV6-4	TRBD2	once	TRBJ2-1	CASSGLAGGLNEQFF	TGTGCCAGCAGTGGACTAGCGGGAGGGCTCAATGAGCAGTTCTTC
TRBV5-1	.	.	TRBJ2-2	CASSLAQGPAGELFF	TGCGCCAGCAGCTTGGCCCAGGGTCCCGCCGGGGAGCTGTTTTTT
TRBV29-1	.	.	TRBJ1-3	CSVGASSGNTIYF	TGCAGCGTTGGGGCGAGCTCTGGAAACACCATATATTTT
TRBV5-4	.	.	TRBJ2-2	CASSLGLANTGELFF	TGTGCCAGCAGCTTGGGGCTAGCGAACACCGGGGAGCTGTTTTTT
TRBV19	.	.	TRBJ1-1	CASSKAGPFFSEAFF	TGTGCCAGTAGTAAGGCGGGCCCCTTTTTTTCTGAAGCTTTCTTT
TRBV6-5	.	.	TRBJ2-1	CASSTPSSYNEQFF	TGTGCCAGCAGTACCCCTAGCTCCTACAATGAGCAGTTCTTC
TRBV7-8	.	.	TRBJ1-6	CASSFSSTGSSPLHF	TGTGCCAGCAGCTTTAGTAGTACAGGGTCCTCACCCCTCCACTTT
TRBV9	TRBD1	.	TRBJ2-1	CASSARTGTGFSYNEQFF	TGTGCCAGCAGCGCCCGGACTGGGACAGGGTTCTCCTACAATGAGCAGTTCTTC
TRBV11-2	TRBD2	.	TRBJ2-2	CASSAGGELTGELFF	TGTGCCAGCAGCGCCGGGGGGGAACTCACCGGGGAGCTGTTTTTT
TRBV3-1/TRBV3-2	TRBD2	.	TRBJ2-7	CASSQGLAGYEQYF	TGTGCCAGCAGCCAGGGACTAGCGGGATACGAGCAGTACTTC
TRBV7-9	.	.	TRBJ2-3	CASSHYRARSTDTQYF	TGTGCCAGCAGCCATTACAGGGCGCGAAGCACAGATACGCAGTATTTT
TRBV5-6	TRBD1	.	TRBJ2-3	CASSLTDRVVLVTQYF	TGTGCCAGCAGCCTTACGGACAGGGTCGTGTTGGTTACGCAGTATTTT
TRBV19	.	.	TRBJ1-5	CASSIGQGGGNQPQHF	TGTGCCAGTAGTATAGGTCAGGGAGGTGGCAATCAGCCCCAGCATTTT
TRBV11-2	.	.	TRBJ1-1	CASSPYRTEAFF	TGTGCCAGCAGCCCCTACCGCACTGAAGCTTTCTTT
TRBV19	TRBD1	.	TRBJ2-6	CASSLRTGPTSGANVLTF	TGTGCCAGTAGTTTACGGACAGGGCCTACCTCTGGGGCCAACGTCCTGACTTTC
TRBV6-5	TRBD2	.	TRBJ2-1	CASSYYGGGLNEQFF	TGTGCCAGCAGTTACTACGGCGGGGGGCTCAATGAGCAGTTCTTC
TRBV27	.	.	TRBJ2-7	CASKGPPQGIQQYF	TGTGCCAGCAAAGGACCTCCGCAGGGCATACAGCAGTACTTC
TRBV4-2	TRBD1	.	TRBJ2-1	CASSQARDRTNEQFF	TGTGCCAGCAGCCAAGCCCGGGACAGGACAAATGAGCAGTTCTTC